Listed here is a single TCR beta chain. Researchers ran the PCR with 60 Vbeta and 13 Jbeta primers. The method was immunoSEQ multiplex PCR; TCRdb's version includes in-frame clones alone and lacks a portion of them. Of 100,000 or so clones listed, around 80% are singletons. These data originate in a study of cytomegalovirus exposure and HLA in healthy donors. The sequenced sample consisted of PBMCs. The source is a female donor in good health and CMV-seropositive.

The CDR3 coding sequence is TGTGCCAGCAGCTTCCAGGGGGCAAGGGAGACCCAGTACTTC. This gives the protein CASSFQGARETQYF. The rearrangement uses TRBV7-8 and TRBJ2-5; the match to TRBD1 covers 8 bases. The CDR3 has 14 residues. The germline gives CDR1 SGHVS, CDR2 FQNEAQ. The J segment lost 5 bases and the V segment lost 3 bases, leaving 5 bases of the junction unmatched. The full variable domain, completed using reference TRBV7-8 and TRBJ2-5, is GAGVSQSPRYKVAKRGQDVALRCDPISGHVSLFWYQQALGQGPEFLTYFQNEAQLDKSGLPSDRFFAERPEGSVSTLKIQRTQQEDSAVYLCASSFQGARETQYFGPGTRLLVL.